This T cell receptor beta chain was sequenced during a study of OX40 agonist ivuxolimab in advanced cancers. The overall study: The diagnoses of dose-escalation patients were hepatocellular carcinoma, melanoma, renal cell or head and neck cancer. Study-level findings and limits: Dose levels from 0.1 to 3.0 mg/kg saw CD4+ and CD8+ blood T cells expand clonally by week 6.

Trimming removed 0 bases at V and 6 bases at J, with 13 bases between. The CDR3 is 15 residues long. Germline CDR1 and CDR2: SGHRS and YFSETQ. The table came from immunoSEQ multiplex PCR; TCRdb's copy has only in-frame clones and leaves some out. The repertoire holds around 140,000 clones, with 90% as singletons. Comment on this clone: Its cognate antigen is unknown.

The timepoints at which blood was sampled were baseline, cycle 4 day 1, and cycle 7 day 1. Sequencing was performed on CD4+ or CD8+ T cells sorted from blood, taken in a trial of the OX40 agonist ivuxolimab. The chain recombines TRBV5-1 with TRBJ2-1; D not resolved. The TCR comes from an adult with an advanced solid tumor such as melanoma, head and neck, liver or kidney cancer. The DNA for the CDR3 is TGCGCCAGCAGCTTGGAAAGGGTACTTGGCAATGAGCAGTTCTTC. Translating gives CASSLERVLGNEQFF.